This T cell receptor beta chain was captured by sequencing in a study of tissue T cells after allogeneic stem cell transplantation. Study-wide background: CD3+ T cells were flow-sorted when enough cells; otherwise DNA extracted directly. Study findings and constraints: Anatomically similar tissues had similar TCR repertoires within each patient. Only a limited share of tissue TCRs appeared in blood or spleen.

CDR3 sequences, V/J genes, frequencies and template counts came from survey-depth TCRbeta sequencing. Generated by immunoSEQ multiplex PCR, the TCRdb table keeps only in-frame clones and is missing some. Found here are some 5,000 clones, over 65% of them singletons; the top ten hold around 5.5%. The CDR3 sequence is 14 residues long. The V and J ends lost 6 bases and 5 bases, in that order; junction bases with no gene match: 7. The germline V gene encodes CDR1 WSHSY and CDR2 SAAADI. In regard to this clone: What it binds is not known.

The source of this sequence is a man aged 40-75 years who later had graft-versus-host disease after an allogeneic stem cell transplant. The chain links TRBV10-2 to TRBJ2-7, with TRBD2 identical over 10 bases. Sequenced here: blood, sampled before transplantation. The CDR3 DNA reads TGCGCCAGCAGACTGCTAGCGGGAGATAACGAGCAGTACTTC. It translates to CASRLLAGDNEQYF.